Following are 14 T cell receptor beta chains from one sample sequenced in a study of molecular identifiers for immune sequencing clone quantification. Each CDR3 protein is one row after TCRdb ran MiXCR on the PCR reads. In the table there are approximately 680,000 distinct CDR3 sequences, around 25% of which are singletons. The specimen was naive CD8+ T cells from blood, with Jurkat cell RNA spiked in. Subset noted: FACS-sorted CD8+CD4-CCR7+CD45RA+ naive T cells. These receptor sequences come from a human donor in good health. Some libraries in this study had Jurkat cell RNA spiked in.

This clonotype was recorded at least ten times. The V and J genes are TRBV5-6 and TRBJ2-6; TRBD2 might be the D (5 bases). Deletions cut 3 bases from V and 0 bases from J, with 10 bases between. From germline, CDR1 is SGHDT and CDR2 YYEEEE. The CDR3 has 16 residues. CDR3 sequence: CASSSGLSSGANVLTF. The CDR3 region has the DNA TGTGCCAGCAGCTCCGGACTCTCCTCTGGGGCCAACGTCCTGACTTTC.

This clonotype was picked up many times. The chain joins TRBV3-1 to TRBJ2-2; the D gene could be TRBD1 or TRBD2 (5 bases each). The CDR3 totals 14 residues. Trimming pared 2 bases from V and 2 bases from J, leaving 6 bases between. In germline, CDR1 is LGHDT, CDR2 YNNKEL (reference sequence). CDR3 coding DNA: TGTGCCAGCAGCCAAAGGGACAACACCGGGGAGCTGTTTTTT. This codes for CASSQRDNTGELFF.

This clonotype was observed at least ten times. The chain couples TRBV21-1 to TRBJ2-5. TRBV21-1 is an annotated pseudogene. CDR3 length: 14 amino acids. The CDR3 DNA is TGTGCCAGCACCAAAAGTTGGCGTCAAGAGACCCAGTACTTC. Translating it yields CASTKSWRQETQYF.

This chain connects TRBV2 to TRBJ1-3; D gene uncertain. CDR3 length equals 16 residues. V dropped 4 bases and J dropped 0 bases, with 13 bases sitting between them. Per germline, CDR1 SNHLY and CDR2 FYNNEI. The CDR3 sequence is CASSGERWASGNTIYF. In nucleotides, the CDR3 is TGTGCCAGCAGTGGAGAACGTTGGGCCTCTGGAAACACCATATATTTT.

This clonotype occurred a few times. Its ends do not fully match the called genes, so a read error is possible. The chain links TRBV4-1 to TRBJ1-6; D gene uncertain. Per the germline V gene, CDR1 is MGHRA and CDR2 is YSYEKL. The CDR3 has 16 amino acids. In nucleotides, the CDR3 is TGCGCCAGCAGCCAAGAGTATCGGGCAGGTAATGCACCCCTCCACTTT. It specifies CASSQEYRAGNAPLHF.

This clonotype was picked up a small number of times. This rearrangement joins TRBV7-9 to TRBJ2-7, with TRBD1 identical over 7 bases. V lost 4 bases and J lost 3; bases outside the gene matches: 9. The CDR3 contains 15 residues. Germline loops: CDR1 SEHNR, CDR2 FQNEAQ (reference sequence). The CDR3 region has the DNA TGTGCCAGCAGCTCCTGGGACAGCCCCGTCTACGAGCAGTACTTC. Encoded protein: CASSSWDSPVYEQYF.

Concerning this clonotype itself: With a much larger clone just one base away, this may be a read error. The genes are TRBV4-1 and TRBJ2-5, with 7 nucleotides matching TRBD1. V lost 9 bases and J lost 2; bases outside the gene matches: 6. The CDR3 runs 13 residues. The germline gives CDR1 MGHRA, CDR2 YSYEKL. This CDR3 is CASVDRSQETQYF. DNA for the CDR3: TGCGCCAGTGTGGACAGGAGTCAAGAGACCCAGTACTTC.

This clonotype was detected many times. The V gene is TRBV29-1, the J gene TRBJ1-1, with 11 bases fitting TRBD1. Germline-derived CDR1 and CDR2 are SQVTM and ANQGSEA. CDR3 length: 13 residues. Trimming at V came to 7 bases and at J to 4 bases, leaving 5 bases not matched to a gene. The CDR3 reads CSADRGLGTEAFF. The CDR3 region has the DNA TGCAGCGCGGACAGGGGGCTGGGCACTGAAGCTTTCTTT.

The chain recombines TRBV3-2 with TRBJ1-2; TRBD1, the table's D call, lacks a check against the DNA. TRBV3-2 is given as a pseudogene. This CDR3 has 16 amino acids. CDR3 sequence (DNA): TGTGCCAGCAGCCGAGAACCGGGACAGGGGGCGTCTGGCTACACCTTC. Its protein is CASSREPGQGASGYTF.

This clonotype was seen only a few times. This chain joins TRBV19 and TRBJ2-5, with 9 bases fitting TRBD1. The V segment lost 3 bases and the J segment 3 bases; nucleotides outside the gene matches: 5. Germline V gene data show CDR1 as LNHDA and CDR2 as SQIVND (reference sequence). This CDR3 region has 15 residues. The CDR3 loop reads CASSIYRTGEETQYF. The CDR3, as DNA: TGTGCCAGTAGTATTTACCGGACAGGGGAAGAGACCCAGTACTTC.

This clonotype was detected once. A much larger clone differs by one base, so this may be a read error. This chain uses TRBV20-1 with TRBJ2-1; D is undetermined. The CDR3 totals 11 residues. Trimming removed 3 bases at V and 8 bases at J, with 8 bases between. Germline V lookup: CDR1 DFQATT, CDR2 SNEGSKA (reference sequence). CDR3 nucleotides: TGCAGTGCTAGTGATGGGGATGAGCAGTTCTTC. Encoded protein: CSASDGDEQFF.

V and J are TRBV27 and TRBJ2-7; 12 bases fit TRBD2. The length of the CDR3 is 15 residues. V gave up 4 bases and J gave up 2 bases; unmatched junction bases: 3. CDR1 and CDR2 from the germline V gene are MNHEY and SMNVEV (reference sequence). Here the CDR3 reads CASSSLAGGTYEQYF. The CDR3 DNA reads TGTGCCAGCAGTTCACTAGCGGGGGGAACCTACGAGCAGTACTTC.

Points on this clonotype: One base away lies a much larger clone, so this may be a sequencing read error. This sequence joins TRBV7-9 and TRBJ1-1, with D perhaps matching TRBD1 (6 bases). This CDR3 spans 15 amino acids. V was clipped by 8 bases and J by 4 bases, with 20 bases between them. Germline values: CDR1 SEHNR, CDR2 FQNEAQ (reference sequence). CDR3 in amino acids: CASLPPGARSTEAFF. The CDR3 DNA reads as TGTGCCAGCCTCCCCCCAGGGGCCAGGAGCACTGAAGCTTTCTTT.

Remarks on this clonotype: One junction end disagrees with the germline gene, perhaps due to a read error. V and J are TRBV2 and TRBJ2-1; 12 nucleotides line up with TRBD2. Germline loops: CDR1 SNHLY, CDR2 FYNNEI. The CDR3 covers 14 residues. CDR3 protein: CASIELAGGNEQFF. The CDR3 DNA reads TGTGCCAGCATTGAACTAGCGGGAGGAAATGAGCAGTTCTTC.